Shown below are 14 T cell receptor beta chains from a single sample sequenced in a study of cytomegalovirus exposure and HLA in healthy donors. Using immunoSEQ multiplex PCR, the repertoire was profiled, and TCRdb retains in-frame clones only, with some absent. The sample records 150,000 to 200,000 clones, about 79% being singletons. The sample taken for sequencing was PBMCs. These receptors were obtained from a woman in her twenties or thirties in good health and CMV-seropositive.

This clone appeared once. This rearrangement joins TRBV7-9 to TRBJ2-7, with no clear D. The CDR3 has 14 residues. Trimming cost V 3 bases and J 3 bases, with 12 bases left between them. Germline CDR1 SEHNR, CDR2 FQNEAQ (reference sequence). CDR3: CASSFRAPYYEQYF. In nucleotides, the CDR3 is TGTGCCAGCAGCTTCAGAGCGCCCTACTACGAGCAGTACTTC.

The chain carries TRBV19 and TRBJ2-7; tentative D call: TRBD2 (6 bases). CDR1 and CDR2 from the germline V gene are LNHDA and SQIVND (reference sequence). The CDR3 contains 14 residues. Trimming took 9 bases from V and 2 from J, leaving 17 bases between them. The CDR3 DNA is TGTGCCAGACATTCTGGGACTGTCACCTACGAGCAGTACTTC. Its protein is CARHSGTVTYEQYF.

The chain has TRBV27 and TRBJ2-2, with a weak D call TRBD2 (5 bases). From germline, CDR1 is MNHEY and CDR2 SMNVEV (reference sequence). The length of the CDR3 is 13 residues. V lost 6 bases and J lost 6, with 11 bases in between. CDR3 sequence reads: CASRRDKAGELFF. DNA for the CDR3: TGTGCCAGCAGGAGGGATAAGGCCGGGGAGCTGTTTTTT.

This clone came up a few times. V gene TRBV27 combines with J gene TRBJ2-5; TRBD1 agrees at 10 bases. Germline lookup yields CDR1 MNHEY and CDR2 SMNVEV (reference sequence). J was trimmed by 4 bases and V by 8 bases; bases with no gene match: 10. The CDR3 loop spans 15 amino acids. The CDR3 reads CASAWGRQGAETQYF. Here the CDR3 DNA reads TGTGCCAGCGCATGGGGGCGACAGGGGGCAGAGACCCAGTACTTC.

This clone was seen once. The V call is TRBV2, the J call TRBJ2-1; 10 bases map to TRBD2. This CDR3 is 17 amino acids long. Looked up from germline, CDR1 is SNHLY and CDR2 is FYNNEI. J lost 8 bases, V lost 0 bases, and 10 bases had no gene match. CDR3 DNA: TGTGCCAGCAGTGAAGCTAAGGATCGAGCGGGAGGGGATGAGCAGTTCTTC. Protein: CASSEAKDRAGGDEQFF.

The chain employs TRBV30 and TRBJ2-1; unclear D gene. The V and J ends lost 4 bases and 1 base respectively, with 5 bases between them. CDR1 and CDR2 from the germline V gene are GTSNPN and SVGIG (reference sequence). CDR3 length: 12 amino acids. Here the CDR3 reads CAWTQSYNEQFF. The CDR3 DNA reads TGTGCCTGGACTCAGTCCTACAATGAGCAGTTCTTC.

The chain combines TRBV28 with TRBJ2-5; 9 bases align to TRBD2. With V trimmed by 1 base and J by 5 bases, 8 bases remained unmatched. This CDR3 has 16 amino acids. CDR1 is MDHEN and CDR2 is SYDVKM in the germline V gene. CDR3 protein: CASSLSGGRARETQYF. The CDR3 region has the DNA TGTGCCAGCAGTTTATCTGGCGGGAGGGCCAGGGAGACCCAGTACTTC.

This CDR3 is CASSQEPQPGTEAFF. DNA of the CDR3: TGCGCCAGCAGCCAAGAACCCCAACCAGGCACTGAAGCTTTCTTT. This chain links TRBV4-1 with TRBJ1-1; D gene ambiguous. The length of the CDR3 is 15 residues. Germline assignment: CDR1 MGHRA and CDR2 YSYEKL. V was shortened by 0 bases and J by 4 bases, with 12 bases between the two germline ends.

This chain joins TRBV4-1 and TRBJ2-1; 11 positions match TRBD2. V lost 5 bases, J lost 8 bases, and 8 bases stayed unmatched. CDR3 size: 15 residues. Per germline, CDR1 MGHRA and CDR2 YSYEKL. CDR3 coding DNA: TGCGCCAGCAGCAAAAGACTAGCGGGAAGGGATGAGCAGTTCTTC. Amino acids: CASSKRLAGRDEQFF.

The sample holds one count of this clone. The CDR3 protein is CASSFSLLAGGPGELFF. The CDR3 DNA follows: TGTGCCAGCAGTTTCTCCCTCTTAGCGGGAGGGCCCGGGGAGCTGTTTTTT. The V and J genes are TRBV27 and TRBJ2-2; 11 bases are a match to TRBD2. Germline CDR1 MNHEY, CDR2 SMNVEV (reference sequence). V trimming: 3 bases; J trimming: 6 bases; junction bases outside the gene matches: 9. The CDR3 consists of 17 residues.

This clone was seen a handful of times. V usage is TRBV2 and J usage is TRBJ1-5, with 8 bases that match TRBD1. The CDR3 extends over 13 amino acids. Per the germline V gene, CDR1 is SNHLY and CDR2 is FYNNEI. After removal of 8 bases from V and 7 bases from J, the junction contained 7 bases not matched to a gene. The CDR3 region has the DNA TGTGCCAGCCAACCAGGGGGCCGACAGCCCCAGCATTTT. This gives the protein CASQPGGRQPQHF.

This clone was counted between two and nine times. The chain joins TRBV9 to TRBJ2-7, with D perhaps TRBD1 (5 bases). The CDR3 is made up of 14 amino acids. Trimming removed 0 bases at V and 9 bases at J, with 16 bases between. Germline V lookup: CDR1 SGDLS, CDR2 YYNGEE. Here the CDR3 reads CASSVEGSGSGQYF. The CDR3 region has the DNA TGTGCCAGCAGCGTAGAGGGATCAGGGTCCGGGCAGTACTTC.

The chain combines TRBV9 with TRBJ2-7; 11 bases agree with TRBD1. V gave up 5 bases and J gave up 3 bases; unmatched junction bases: 4. This CDR3 contains 14 residues. Germline V CDR1 and CDR2: SGDLS, YYNGEE. CDR3 bases: TGTGCCAGCAGTCTTGGGACAGGGGGCTACGAGCAGTACTTC. Protein sequence: CASSLGTGGYEQYF.

This clone appeared a few times. This chain joins TRBV6-6 and TRBJ1-2, with 11 bases aligning to TRBD1. V shed 7 bases, J shed 7 bases, and the junction held 5 bases outside the gene matches. This CDR3 spans 13 amino acids. The germline gives CDR1 MNHNY, CDR2 SVGAGI (reference sequence). The CDR3 reads CASTGQGAGGYTF. The CDR3, as DNA: TGTGCCAGCACCGGACAGGGGGCGGGTGGCTACACCTTC.